This passage covers 25 T cell receptor beta chains from one sample sequenced in a study of CD4+ T cells in melanoma. Measured with immunoSEQ multiplex PCR; TCRdb has only the in-frame clones, and not every one. The sample includes roughly 50,000 clones, 75% to 90% of them seen just once. Sequencing was done on a sample of peripheral blood. These receptor sequences come from a human donor with melanoma.

This rearrangement joins TRBV21-1 to TRBJ1-5; the table's D call, TRBD1, has no DNA check behind it. TRBV21-1 is reported as a pseudogene. The CDR3 is 14 amino acids. The DNA for the CDR3 is TGTGCCAGCAGCCGAGGGGGCTGGAATCAGCCCCAGCATTTT. Amino acids: CASSRGGWNQPQHF.

The chain carries TRBV5-4 and TRBJ2-7; D is tentatively TRBD1 or TRBD2 (5 bases each). The CDR3 is made up of 12 amino acids. CDR1 and CDR2 from the germline V gene are SGHNT and YYREEE (reference sequence). Deletions cut 0 bases from V and 5 bases from J, with 6 bases between. The CDR3 coding sequence is TGTGCCAGCAGCTTGGTGGGGGACGAGCAGTACTTC. It translates to CASSLVGDEQYF.

The rearrangement uses TRBV14 and TRBJ1-2; D unresolved. The CDR3 has 14 residues. Germline values: CDR1 SGHDN, CDR2 FVKESK. V gave up 2 bases and J gave up 8 bases, with 15 bases separating them. As DNA, the CDR3 is TGTGCCAGCAGCCAAACCATGAATCCCGAGGGCTACACCTTC. Its protein is CASSQTMNPEGYTF.

J is TRBJ2-1 and V is TRBV30, with unresolved D. CDR3 length equals 11 residues. Per the germline V gene, CDR1 is GTSNPN and CDR2 is SVGIG (reference sequence). V dropped 3 bases and J dropped 5 bases, with 5 bases sitting between them. CDR3 nucleotide sequence: TGTGCCTGGAGCGCCAACAATGAGCAGTTCTTC. Encoded protein: CAWSANNEQFF. Looking up the rest from reference TRBV30 and TRBJ2-1 gives the full variable domain: SQTIHQWPATLVQPVGSPLSLECTVEGTSNPNLYWYRQAAGRGLQLLFYSVGIGQISSEVPQNLSASRPQDRQFILSSKKLLLSDSGFYLCAWSANNEQFFGPGTRLTVL.

As DNA, the CDR3 is TGTGCCAGCAGCTTAGCTCGGTTCTCGAACACTGAAGCTTTCTTT. Protein product: CASSLARFSNTEAFF. The chain uses TRBV7-9 and TRBJ1-1, with unresolved D. Trimming removed 0 bases from V and 1 base from J, with 9 bases in between. CDR3 size: 15 residues. Looked up from germline, CDR1 is SEHNR and CDR2 is FQNEAQ (reference sequence).

V gene TRBV7-3 combines with J gene TRBJ2-2; 9 nucleotides align to TRBD1. CDR1 and CDR2 (germline): SGHTA, FQGTGA. This CDR3 spans 15 amino acids. Trimming took 4 bases from V and 4 from J; bases not matched to a gene: 4. In DNA, the CDR3 is TGTGCCAGCAGCTCCGGGACAGGGACCACCGGGGAGCTGTTTTTT. This codes for CASSSGTGTTGELFF.

The rearrangement joins TRBV28 to TRBJ1-2, with unresolved D. Germline loops: CDR1 MDHEN, CDR2 SYDVKM. V lost 6 bases, J lost 8 bases, and 10 bases lay in between. This CDR3 region has 11 residues. The CDR3 sequence is CASSSEGGYTF. CDR3 nucleotides: TGTGCCAGCAGCTCCGAAGGAGGCTACACCTTC.

V and J are TRBV28 and TRBJ2-3; no clear D. In germline, CDR1 is MDHEN, CDR2 SYDVKM. The CDR3 sequence is 12 residues long. V was cut by 7 bases and J by 4 bases, with 9 bases left in between. The chain's CDR3 is CASTRTADTQYF. CDR3 in DNA: TGTGCCAGCACCAGGACCGCAGATACGCAGTATTTT.

This clone was counted once. The chain carries TRBV4-1 and TRBJ1-3; D not certain. From germline, CDR1 is MGHRA and CDR2 YSYEKL. The CDR3 covers 17 residues. V dropped 0 bases and J dropped 0 bases, with 12 bases sitting between them. CDR3 nucleotide sequence: TGCGCCAGCAGCCAAGATCGAGGGTTCTCCTCTGGAAACACCATATATTTT. It encodes CASSQDRGFSSGNTIYF.

The count of this clone is one. This rearrangement joins TRBV10-2 to TRBJ1-1, with D maybe TRBD1 (5 bases). Germline CDR1 is WSHSY and CDR2 is SAAADI. V lost 0 bases, J lost 5 bases, and 19 bases lay in between. CDR3 length: 17 amino acids. CDR3 bases: TGCGCCAGCAGTGAGTCGACTCAGGGTTCGGCCCGGACTGAAGCTTTCTTT. Amino acid sequence: CASSESTQGSARTEAFF.

The sample holds many counts of this clone. The gene calls are TRBV2 and TRBJ2-7; D might be TRBD2 (7 bases). CDR3 size: 14 residues. Trimming took off 6 bases at V and 6 bases at J, with 18 bases between the two ends. CDR1 is SNHLY and CDR2 is FYNNEI in the germline V gene. CDR3 sequence (DNA): TGTGCCAGCAGGGCGACCCGAGGGGGGGGCGAGCAGTACTTC. Translated, it gives CASRATRGGGEQYF.

The chain carries TRBV5-4 and TRBJ2-3; the match to TRBD2 covers 11 bases. CDR1 SGHNT and CDR2 YYREEE come from the germline V gene (reference sequence). V lost 4 bases, J lost 5 bases, and 6 bases stayed unmatched. CDR3 length equals 15 residues. The CDR3 region is CASSLAGGSVDTQYF. The CDR3 DNA follows: TGTGCCAGCAGCCTAGCGGGGGGTTCGGTAGATACGCAGTATTTT. Together with reference TRBV5-4 and TRBJ2-3, the CDR3 gives the full variable domain: ETGVTQSPTHLIKTRGQQVTLRCSSQSGHNTVSWYQQALGQGPQFIFQYYREEENGRGNFPPRFSGLQFPNYSSELNVNALELDDSALYLCASSLAGGSVDTQYFGPGTRLTVL.

The chain recombines TRBV14 with TRBJ2-7, with 8 bases that match TRBD1. The germline CDR1 and CDR2 sequences are SGHDN and FVKESK. The CDR3 runs 16 residues. The trim removed 2 bases at V and 1 base at J, leaving 7 bases unmatched. The CDR3 DNA follows: TGTGCCAGCAGCCAACAGCAGGGGGCCCAGTCCTACGAGCAGTACTTC. It translates to CASSQQQGAQSYEQYF.

This rearrangement joins TRBV2 to TRBJ2-7; D is perhaps TRBD1 or TRBD2 (6 bases each). The CDR3 is made up of 15 amino acids. Trimming took 5 bases from V and 1 from J, leaving 15 bases between them. Germline V CDR1 and CDR2: SNHLY, FYNNEI. CDR3 protein: CASSRGQGLSYEQYF. In DNA, the CDR3 is TGTGCCAGCAGTCGGGGGCAGGGTCTTTCCTACGAGCAGTACTTC. Together with reference TRBV2 and TRBJ2-7, the CDR3 gives the full variable domain: EPEVTQTPSHQVTQMGQEVILRCVPISNHLYFYWYRQILGQKVEFLVSFYNNEISEKSEIFDDQFSVERPDGSNFTLKIRSTKLEDSAMYFCASSRGQGLSYEQYFGPGTRLTVT.

The genes are TRBV7-6 and TRBJ2-7; 7 bases are shared with TRBD1. The CDR3 is made up of 11 amino acids. Looked up from germline, CDR1 is SGHVS and CDR2 is FNYEAQ. V lost 3 bases, J lost 13 bases, and 6 bases stayed unmatched. CDR3 region: CASSLGTDLYF. CDR3 nucleotides: TGTGCCAGCAGCTTGGGGACAGACCTCTACTTC.

The V call is TRBV11-1, the J call TRBJ1-3; D possibly corresponds to TRBD1 (5 bases). Trimming took off 5 bases at V and 3 bases at J, with 23 bases between the two ends. The V gene's germline CDR1 is SGHAT and CDR2 FQDESV (reference sequence). There are 18 residues in the CDR3. In DNA form, the CDR3 reads TGTGCCAGCAGCCTTCGAGGGACGCCAACACCACTTGGAAACACCATATATTTT. Translation gives CASSLRGTPTPLGNTIYF.

The rearrangement uses TRBV9 and TRBJ2-7; D is perhaps TRBD1 (6 bases). The germline V gene has CDR1 SGDLS and CDR2 YYNGEE. V lost 0 bases to trimming and J lost 2 bases, with 12 bases between them. The CDR3 is 15 amino acids. CDR3 protein: CASSVGAGDTYEQYF. The DNA for the CDR3 is TGTGCCAGCAGCGTAGGAGCAGGGGATACCTACGAGCAGTACTTC.

The chain combines TRBV11-2 with TRBJ2-3, with D unclear. The CDR3 is 12 residues long. Trimming stripped 4 bases from V and 6 bases from J, with 8 bases between. Per germline, CDR1 SGHAT and CDR2 FQNNGV. The CDR3 DNA reads as TGTGCCAGCAGCTCCATTTTGGATACGCAGTATTTT. This translates into CASSSILDTQYF. The full variable domain, completed using reference TRBV11-2 and TRBJ2-3, is EAGVAQSPRYKIIEKRQSVAFWCNPISGHATLYWYQQILGQGPKLLIQFQNNGVVDDSQLPKDRFSAERLKGVDSTLKIQPAKLEDSAVYLCASSSILDTQYFGPGTRLTVL.

The chain is built from TRBV19 and TRBJ1-3, with D possibly matching TRBD1 (5 bases). V was shortened by 6 bases and J by 0 bases, with 15 bases between the two germline ends. This CDR3 spans 16 amino acids. Germline loops: CDR1 LNHDA, CDR2 SQIVND (reference sequence). The CDR3 coding sequence is TGTGCCAGTAGCCCAGCGGGGGGGAACTCTGGAAACACCATATATTTT. Protein: CASSPAGGNSGNTIYF.

The chain carries TRBV7-8 and TRBJ2-7; TRBD2 might be the D (7 bases). The CDR3 consists of 16 residues. Germline V gene lookup returns CDR1 SGHVS and CDR2 FQNEAQ. Trimming took 5 bases from V and 3 from J, leaving 20 bases between them. CDR3 in DNA: TGTGCCAGCAGCCCCCCTGGAGGGGGGGGATTCTACGAGCAGTACTTC. Translated: CASSPPGGGGFYEQYF.

CDR3 in amino acids: CASSKQGAKEKLFF. The CDR3, as DNA: TGTGCCAGCTCAAAACAGGGGGCAAAGGAAAAACTGTTTTTT. The chain has TRBV18 and TRBJ1-4, with 9 bases identical to TRBD1. Trimming at V came to 5 bases and at J to 8 bases, leaving 6 bases not matched to a gene. This CDR3 spans 14 amino acids. The germline CDR1 and CDR2 sequences are KGHSH and LQKENI.

This clone has just one count. The genes are TRBV30 and TRBJ1-2; 12 bases are shared with TRBD1. V shed 4 bases and J 7 bases; nucleotides not matched to a gene: 10. The CDR3 length is 15 residues. Per the germline V gene, CDR1 is GTSNPN and CDR2 is SVGIG (reference sequence). CDR3 region: CAWTGQGARVRGYTF. The CDR3 DNA sequence: TGTGCCTGGACGGGACAGGGGGCGCGGGTGCGTGGCTACACCTTC.

The chain is built from TRBV5-1 and TRBJ1-1; D remains unclear. CDR3 length: 13 residues. Looked up from germline, CDR1 is SGHRS and CDR2 is YFSETQ. The germline V and J ends were trimmed by 4 bases and 5 bases, with 12 bases remaining between them. In nucleotides, the CDR3 is TGCGCCAGCAGCACGGGGTCGCGAACTGAAGCTTTCTTT. As protein: CASSTGSRTEAFF. The full variable domain, completed using reference TRBV5-1 and TRBJ1-1, is KAGVTQTPRYLIKTRGQQVTLSCSPISGHRSVSWYQQTPGQGLQFLFEYFSETQRNKGNFPGRFSGRQFSNSRSEMNVSTLELGDSALYLCASSTGSRTEAFFGQGTRLTVV.

V is TRBV7-2 and J is TRBJ1-1; D gene unclear. The CDR3 consists of 14 residues. Germline-derived CDR1 and CDR2 are SGHTA and FQGNSA. Trimming pared 4 bases from V and 1 base from J, leaving 10 bases between. CDR3: CASSWLTENTEAFF. In DNA form, the CDR3 reads TGTGCCAGCAGCTGGTTAACAGAGAACACTGAAGCTTTCTTT. The complete variable domain, with remaining parts taken from reference TRBV7-2 and TRBJ1-1, reads GAGVSQSPSNKVTEKGKDVELRCDPISGHTALYWYRQSLGQGLEFLIYFQGNSAPDKSGLPSDRFSAERTGGSVSTLTIQRTQQEDSAVYLCASSWLTENTEAFFGQGTRLTVV.

The chain links TRBV9 to TRBJ2-1, with 8 bases aligning to TRBD2. The CDR3 covers 18 residues. CDR1 and CDR2 from the germline V gene are SGDLS and YYNGEE. The junction had 12 bases not matched to a gene; V was cut back by 0 bases and J by 4 bases. The CDR3 is CASSVVSLAVDAYNEQFF. CDR3 nucleotides: TGTGCCAGCAGCGTAGTATCACTAGCGGTGGACGCTTACAATGAGCAGTTCTTC.